The subject of this entry is one T cell receptor (beta chain). This CDR3 is built from 17 residues. Germline CDR1 is KGHSH and CDR2 is LQKENI. V was pared by 3 bases and J by 10 bases, with 16 bases of the junction left unmatched. This entry is derived from a study of blood T cell repertoires in COVID-19. Background on the study: Some COVID-19 samples were acute and others convalescent; all came from the United States, Italy and Spain. PBMCs, B-cell-depleted T cells, or T cells provided the cDNA or gDNA that made up the material.

How the authors handled the data: Reference gene primer amplification gave estimated nucleated cell counts. Sequenced by immunoSEQ multiplex PCR; TCRdb stores in-frame clones only, minus some. D and trimming come from the DNA, and the V and J calls and clone size come from that table. The table includes around 100,000 clones, 88% detected once. The chain links TRBV18 to TRBJ2-1, with 9 bases aligning to TRBD2. This TCR derives from a human donor in a cohort sampled during active COVID-19. Sequencing input: peripheral blood. The CDR3 DNA is TGTGCCAGCTCACCGACCCGGGCTAGCGGGACCCAGGGCGAGCAGTTCTTC. Translated: CASSPTRASGTQGEQFF.